The 14 T cell receptor beta chains in this list originate from one sample, sequenced in a study of T cell clones after liver transplantation. TCRdb's table, derived via immunoSEQ multiplex PCR, lists solely in-frame clones and lacks some. This table has about 99,000 clones, 84% appearing once. The source material was CD4+ T cells from blood, sampled around 4 years after liver transplant. The receptors originated from a human patient who received a liver transplant. The T cells may partly be graft donor cells.

V and J are TRBV28 and TRBJ1-4; D uncertain. Trimming shortened V by 1 base and J by 8 bases, and 14 bases separated the two germline ends. Germline V gene data show CDR1 as MDHEN and CDR2 as SYDVKM. The CDR3 runs 15 residues. CDR3 amino acids: CASSLLEGTGEKLFF. The CDR3 DNA reads TGTGCCAGCAGTTTATTGGAGGGAACGGGGGAAAAACTGTTTTTT.

In its sample, this clone was seen a few times. The rearrangement joins TRBV11-2 to TRBJ1-3; D is ambiguous. V was trimmed by 6 bases and J by 7 bases, leaving 13 bases between them. The CDR3 is made up of 13 amino acids. Germline V gene sequence: CDR1 SGHAT, CDR2 FQNNGV. In nucleotides, the CDR3 is TGTGCCAGCAGGGTTTCCGGCAGGAACACCATATATTTT. This codes for CASRVSGRNTIYF. Full variable domain (outside the CDR3, taken from reference TRBV11-2 and TRBJ1-3): EAGVAQSPRYKIIEKRQSVAFWCNPISGHATLYWYQQILGQGPKLLIQFQNNGVVDDSQLPKDRFSAERLKGVDSTLKIQPAKLEDSAVYLCASRVSGRNTIYFGEGSWLTVV.

This clone was seen more than once but under ten times. This chain joins TRBV5-3 and TRBJ1-3; D is undetermined. TRBV5-3 is labeled an ORF, and its function is uncertain. Trimming pared 8 bases from V and 4 bases from J, leaving 10 bases between. This CDR3 is built from 12 residues. CDR3: CARHRRGNTIYF. The CDR3 DNA follows: TGTGCCAGGCACCGTCGGGGAAACACCATATATTTT.

The genes are TRBV6-1 and TRBJ1-6, with a possible D match to TRBD1 (6 bases). Trimming removed 2 bases from V and 5 bases from J, with 19 bases in between. The CDR3 sequence is 18 residues long. The germline V gene encodes CDR1 MNHNS and CDR2 SASEGT. CDR3 in amino acids: CASSETWSRDRNNSPLHF. CDR3 DNA: TGTGCCAGCAGTGAAACTTGGTCCCGAGACAGGAATAATTCACCCCTCCACTTT.

J is TRBJ2-1 and V is TRBV14, with 7 bases fitting TRBD2. The CDR3 contains 15 residues. V dropped 0 bases and J dropped 4; count of bases not matched to a gene: 3. Germline V gives CDR1 SGHDN, CDR2 FVKESK. CDR3 sequence: CASSQEAGWYNEQFF. CDR3 sequence (DNA): TGTGCCAGCAGCCAAGAAGCGGGGTGGTACAATGAGCAGTTCTTC.

The chain recombines TRBV27 with TRBJ2-1; D possibly corresponds to TRBD2 (5 bases). Trimming removed 1 base from V and 8 bases from J, with 9 bases in between. The CDR3 spans 13 residues. In germline, CDR1 is MNHEY, CDR2 SMNVEV (reference sequence). CDR3 protein: CASSLYMRDEQFF. Written as DNA, the CDR3 is TGTGCCAGCAGTTTATATATGAGGGATGAGCAGTTCTTC.

A single count supports this clone. This chain uses TRBV5-1 with TRBJ2-3, with unresolved D. The length of the CDR3 is 14 residues. Looked up from germline, CDR1 is SGHRS and CDR2 is YFSETQ. Deletions cut 1 base from V and 3 bases from J, with 9 bases between. CDR3 DNA sequence: TGCGCCAGCAGCTTGCTTGCCAGTACAGATACGCAGTATTTT. Protein sequence: CASSLLASTDTQYF.

This sequence joins TRBV4-3 and TRBJ1-4; 7 bases are shared with TRBD1. V shed 2 bases and J 6 bases; nucleotides not matched to a gene: 9. Germline V gives CDR1 LGHNA, CDR2 YSLEER. The CDR3 consists of 16 residues. For the CDR3, the DNA is TGCGCCAGCAGCCAAAAAGACAGGGAAGTACATGAAAAACTGTTTTTT. It specifies CASSQKDREVHEKLFF.

The V call is TRBV11-3, the J call TRBJ2-2; D unresolved. This CDR3 spans 13 amino acids. V dropped 5 bases and J dropped 7 bases, with 11 bases sitting between them. Germline CDR1 reads SGHNT; CDR2 reads YENEEA. The CDR3 protein is CASSARLGGELFF. CDR3 in DNA: TGTGCCAGCAGCGCCCGACTTGGCGGGGAGCTGTTTTTT.

The V gene is TRBV21-1, the J gene TRBJ2-1. TRBV21-1 represents a pseudogene. The CDR3 contains 21 residues. The CDR3 loop is CASSKVQASSPAGPSYNEQFF. CDR3 nucleotides: TGTGCCAGCAGCAAAGTGCAGGCAAGTTCCCCGGCAGGACCGTCCTACAATGAGCAGTTCTTC.

This clone was counted a single time. This chain uses TRBV5-1 with TRBJ2-1, with 9 bases aligning to TRBD2. V dropped 4 bases and J dropped 7; count of bases not matched to a gene: 9. This CDR3 is 15 amino acids long. Germline V gene sequence: CDR1 SGHRS, CDR2 YFSETQ. Written as DNA, the CDR3 is TGCGCCAGCAGCATTAGCGGGAGTCAGGGGAATGAGCAGTTCTTC. Residues: CASSISGSQGNEQFF.

V is TRBV19 and J is TRBJ1-5; a weak D match, TRBD1 (5 bases). The CDR3 spans 16 residues. In germline, CDR1 is LNHDA, CDR2 SQIVND (reference sequence). V was trimmed by 4 bases and J by 6 bases, leaving 19 bases between them. CDR3 amino acids: CASSTLAGGSFQPQHF. The CDR3 region has the DNA TGTGCCAGTAGTACCCTCGCGGGGGGGTCGTTTCAGCCCCAGCATTTT.

The V call is TRBV2, the J call TRBJ1-2; D is undetermined. Germline values: CDR1 SNHLY, CDR2 FYNNEI. With 6 bases removed from V and 4 bases from J, the gap between germline ends came to 15 bases. This CDR3 spans 14 amino acids. The CDR3 spells CASRQLLGPYGYTF. The DNA of the CDR3 is TGTGCCAGCAGACAGCTCCTTGGACCCTATGGCTACACCTTC.

This clone was recorded once. DNA for the CDR3: TGTGCCTGGAGACGCATAACAGGGGGCGCGAACGAGCAGTACTTC. This codes for CAWRRITGGANEQYF. The gene calls are TRBV30 and TRBJ2-7, with 9 bases that match TRBD1. The V segment lost 3 bases and the J segment 5 bases; nucleotides outside the gene matches: 11. This CDR3 contains 15 residues. Germline V gene data show CDR1 as GTSNPN and CDR2 as SVGIG (reference sequence).